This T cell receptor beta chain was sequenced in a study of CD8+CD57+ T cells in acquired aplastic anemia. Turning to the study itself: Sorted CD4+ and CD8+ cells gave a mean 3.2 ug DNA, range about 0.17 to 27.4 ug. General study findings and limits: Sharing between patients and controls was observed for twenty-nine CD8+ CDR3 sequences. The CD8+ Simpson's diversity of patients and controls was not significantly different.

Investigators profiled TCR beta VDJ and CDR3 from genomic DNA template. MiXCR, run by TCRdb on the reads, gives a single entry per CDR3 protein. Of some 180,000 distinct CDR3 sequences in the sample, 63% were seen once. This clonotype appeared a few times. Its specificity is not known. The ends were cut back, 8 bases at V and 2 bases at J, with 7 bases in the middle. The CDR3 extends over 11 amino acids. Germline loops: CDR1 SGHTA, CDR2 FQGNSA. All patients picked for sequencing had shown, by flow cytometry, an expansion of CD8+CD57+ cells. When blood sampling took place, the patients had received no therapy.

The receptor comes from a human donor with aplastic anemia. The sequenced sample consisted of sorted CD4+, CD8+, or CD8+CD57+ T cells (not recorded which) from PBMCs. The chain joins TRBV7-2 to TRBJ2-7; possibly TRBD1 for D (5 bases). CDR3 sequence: CASGHTYEQYF. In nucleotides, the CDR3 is TGTGCCAGCGGACATACCTACGAGCAGTACTTC.